The T cell receptor (beta chain) under discussion was sequenced for a study of cytomegalovirus exposure and HLA in healthy donors. General study points: Reports indicated that the classifier achieved high specificity and sensitivity in diagnosing cytomegalovirus status. Reports state that TCR beta sequences accurately predicted most subjects' HLA-A and HLA-B alleles. Analysis performed later found roughly 17,000 TCR beta sequences associated with HLA alleles at 0.05 false discovery rate. For most TCR sequences rarity was the rule, although some public TCRs occurred in many donors.

With regard to this clone: Its antigen is not known.

Primers included in the PCR were 60 Vbeta and 13 Jbeta primers. Data came from immunoSEQ multiplex PCR; TCRdb stores just in-frame clones and leaves some out. The table records approximately 120,000 clones, approximately 73% of them present only once. Source material: PBMCs. The receptor comes from a man between 40 and 49 years old in good health and CMV-seronegative.

The CDR3 protein is CASRMGQGPDTQYF. The CDR3, as DNA: TGTGCCAGCAGAATGGGACAGGGCCCAGATACGCAGTATTTT. The chain joins TRBV6-6 to TRBJ2-3; 9 bases map to TRBD1. The CDR3 spans 14 residues. Germline assignment: CDR1 MNHNY and CDR2 SVGAGI (reference sequence). The J segment lost 4 bases and the V segment lost 6 bases, leaving 5 bases of the junction unmatched.